The entry below describes one TCR beta chain. As yet, its antigen is unknown. This record belongs to a study of long-term antiretroviral therapy in people with HIV. Survey-level resolution applied to immunoSEQ assay v3.0. Using immunoSEQ multiplex PCR, the repertoire was profiled, and TCRdb retains in-frame clones only, with some absent. The sample has about 30,000 clones, around 85% seen once; the top ten hold about 7.7%. Whole-study findings and limits: Blood was collected between the mid-2000s and the late 2010s, possibly under older ART regimens.

The source was unsorted PBMCs, collected 3 years after starting antiretroviral therapy. The source is a man between 40 and 49 years old with HIV.

The CDR3 DNA is TGTGCCAGCAGTGACGGGACACTTAGCACAGATACGCAGTATTTT. Protein product: CASSDGTLSTDTQYF. The rearrangement joins TRBV6-1 to TRBJ2-3; D is possibly TRBD1 (6 bases). Trimming removed 3 bases at V and 0 bases at J, with 10 bases between. Germline values: CDR1 MNHNS, CDR2 SASEGT. The CDR3 sequence is 15 residues long.